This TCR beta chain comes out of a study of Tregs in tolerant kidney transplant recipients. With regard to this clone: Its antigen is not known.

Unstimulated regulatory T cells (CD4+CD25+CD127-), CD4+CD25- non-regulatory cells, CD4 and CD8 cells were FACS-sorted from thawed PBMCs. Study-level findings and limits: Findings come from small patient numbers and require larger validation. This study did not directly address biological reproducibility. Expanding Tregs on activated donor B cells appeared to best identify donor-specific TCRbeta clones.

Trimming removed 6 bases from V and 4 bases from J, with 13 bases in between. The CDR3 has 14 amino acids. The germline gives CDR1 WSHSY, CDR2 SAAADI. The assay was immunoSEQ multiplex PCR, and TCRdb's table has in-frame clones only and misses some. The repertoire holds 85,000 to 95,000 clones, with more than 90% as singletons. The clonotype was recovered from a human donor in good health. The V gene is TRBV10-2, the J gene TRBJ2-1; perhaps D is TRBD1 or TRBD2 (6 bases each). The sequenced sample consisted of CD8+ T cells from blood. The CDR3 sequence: CASRGAGPYNEQFF. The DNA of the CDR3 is TGCGCCAGCAGGGGGGCGGGACCGTACAATGAGCAGTTCTTC.